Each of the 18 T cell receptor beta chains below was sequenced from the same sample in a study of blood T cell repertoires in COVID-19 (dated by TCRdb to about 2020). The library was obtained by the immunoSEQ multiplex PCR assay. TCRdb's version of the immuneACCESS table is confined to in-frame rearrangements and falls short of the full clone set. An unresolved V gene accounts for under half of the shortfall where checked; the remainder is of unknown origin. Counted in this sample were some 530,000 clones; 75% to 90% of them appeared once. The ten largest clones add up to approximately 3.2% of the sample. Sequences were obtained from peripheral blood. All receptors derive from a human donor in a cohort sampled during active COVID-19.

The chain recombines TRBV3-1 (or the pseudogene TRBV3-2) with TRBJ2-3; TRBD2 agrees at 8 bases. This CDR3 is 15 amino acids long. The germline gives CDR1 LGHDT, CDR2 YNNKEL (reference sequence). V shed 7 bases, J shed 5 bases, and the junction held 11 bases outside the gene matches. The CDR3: CASKTSVGGLDTQYF. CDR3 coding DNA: TGTGCCAGCAAGACTAGCGTTGGTGGTTTAGATACGCAGTATTTT.

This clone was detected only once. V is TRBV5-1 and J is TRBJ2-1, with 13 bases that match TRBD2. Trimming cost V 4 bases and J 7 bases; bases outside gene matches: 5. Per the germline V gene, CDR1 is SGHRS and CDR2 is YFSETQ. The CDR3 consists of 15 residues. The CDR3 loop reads CASSPLAGGPNEQFF. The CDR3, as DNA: TGCGCCAGCAGCCCACTAGCGGGAGGGCCTAATGAGCAGTTCTTC.

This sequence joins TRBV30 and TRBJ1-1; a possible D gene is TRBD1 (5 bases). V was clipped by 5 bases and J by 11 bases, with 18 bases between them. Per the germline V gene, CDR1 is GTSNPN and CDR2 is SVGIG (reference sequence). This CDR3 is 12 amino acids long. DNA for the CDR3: TGTGCCTGGTCCGCGGGGCCAAGTTCTGCTTTCTTT. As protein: CAWSAGPSSAFF.

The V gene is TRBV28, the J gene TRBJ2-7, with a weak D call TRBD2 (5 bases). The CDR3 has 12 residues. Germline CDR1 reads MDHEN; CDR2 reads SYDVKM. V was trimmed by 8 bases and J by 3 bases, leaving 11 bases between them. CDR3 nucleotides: TGTGCCAGCGAGAAGGCGGGCTACGAGCAGTACTTC. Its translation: CASEKAGYEQYF.

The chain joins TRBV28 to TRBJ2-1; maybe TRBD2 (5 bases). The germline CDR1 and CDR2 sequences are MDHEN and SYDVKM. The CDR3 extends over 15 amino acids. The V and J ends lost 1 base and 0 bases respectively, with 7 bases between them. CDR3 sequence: CASSLSSGSYNEQFF. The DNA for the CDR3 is TGTGCCAGCAGTTTATCGAGCGGCTCCTACAATGAGCAGTTCTTC.

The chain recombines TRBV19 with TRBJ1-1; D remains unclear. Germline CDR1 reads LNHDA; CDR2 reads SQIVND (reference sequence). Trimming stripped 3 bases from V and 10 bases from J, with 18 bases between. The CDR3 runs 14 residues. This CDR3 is CASSIGSAPSGAFF. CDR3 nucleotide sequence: TGTGCCAGTAGTATTGGGTCTGCCCCTAGTGGAGCTTTCTTT.

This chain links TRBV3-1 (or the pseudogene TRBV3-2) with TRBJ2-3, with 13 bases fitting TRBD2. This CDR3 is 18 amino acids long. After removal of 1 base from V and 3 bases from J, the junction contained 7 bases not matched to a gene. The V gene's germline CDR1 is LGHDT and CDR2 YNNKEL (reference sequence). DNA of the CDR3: TGTGCCAGCAGCCAAGTAGGGAGACTAGCGGGAGGAACAGATACGCAGTATTTT. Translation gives CASSQVGRLAGGTDTQYF.

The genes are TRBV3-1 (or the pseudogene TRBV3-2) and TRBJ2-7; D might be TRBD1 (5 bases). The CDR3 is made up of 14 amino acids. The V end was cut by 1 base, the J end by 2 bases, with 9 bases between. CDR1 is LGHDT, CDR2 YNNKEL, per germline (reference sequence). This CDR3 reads CASSQGAGTYEQYF. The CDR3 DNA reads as TGTGCCAGCAGCCAAGGGGCAGGGACCTACGAGCAGTACTTC.

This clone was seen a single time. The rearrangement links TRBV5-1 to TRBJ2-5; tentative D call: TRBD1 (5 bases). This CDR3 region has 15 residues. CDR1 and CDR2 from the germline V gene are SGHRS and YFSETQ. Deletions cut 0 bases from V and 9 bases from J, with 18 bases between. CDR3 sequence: CASSLETGMEVAQYF. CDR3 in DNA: TGCGCCAGCAGCTTGGAAACAGGCATGGAAGTGGCCCAGTACTTC.

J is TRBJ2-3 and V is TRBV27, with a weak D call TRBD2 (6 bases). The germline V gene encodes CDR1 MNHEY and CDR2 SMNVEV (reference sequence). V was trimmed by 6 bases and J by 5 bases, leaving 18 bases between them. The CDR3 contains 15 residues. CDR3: CASRPHSPSEDTQYF. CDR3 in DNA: TGTGCCAGCAGGCCTCACTCGCCTAGCGAAGATACGCAGTATTTT.

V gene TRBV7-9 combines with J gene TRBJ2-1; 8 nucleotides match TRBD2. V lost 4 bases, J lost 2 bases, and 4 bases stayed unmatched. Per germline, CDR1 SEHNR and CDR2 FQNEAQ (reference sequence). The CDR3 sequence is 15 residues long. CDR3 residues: CASSSGRGAYNEQFF. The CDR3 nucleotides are TGTGCCAGCAGCTCCGGGAGGGGCGCCTACAATGAGCAGTTCTTC. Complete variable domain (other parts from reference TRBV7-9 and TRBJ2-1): DTGVSQNPRHKITKRGQNVTFRCDPISEHNRLYWYRQTLGQGPEFLTYFQNEAQLEKSRLLSDRFSAERPKGSFSTLEIQRTEQGDSAMYLCASSSGRGAYNEQFFGPGTRLTVL.

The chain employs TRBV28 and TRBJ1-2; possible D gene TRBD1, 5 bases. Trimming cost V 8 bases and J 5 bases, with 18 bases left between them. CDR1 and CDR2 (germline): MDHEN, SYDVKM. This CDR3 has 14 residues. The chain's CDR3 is CASGGGFRAYGYTF. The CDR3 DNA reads TGTGCCAGCGGTGGGGGGTTCAGGGCGTATGGCTACACCTTC.

CDR3 sequence reads: CAWSPPGLAGGGDTQYF. The CDR3 DNA is TGTGCCTGGAGTCCGCCGGGACTAGCGGGAGGGGGGGATACGCAGTATTTT. The gene calls are TRBV30 and TRBJ2-3; 16 bases fit TRBD2. CDR3 size: 17 residues. V dropped 2 bases and J dropped 6; count of bases not matched to a gene: 8. Germline V lookup: CDR1 GTSNPN, CDR2 SVGIG (reference sequence).

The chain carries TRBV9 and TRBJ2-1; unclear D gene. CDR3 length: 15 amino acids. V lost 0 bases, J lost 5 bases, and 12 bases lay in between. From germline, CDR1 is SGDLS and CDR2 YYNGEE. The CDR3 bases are TGTGCCAGCAGCGTAGAGTCACGCGGCCACAATGAGCAGTTCTTC. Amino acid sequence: CASSVESRGHNEQFF.

The CDR3 region is CASSLAGGTNEQFF. CDR3 bases: TGTGCCAGCAGCTTAGCGGGGGGCACGAATGAGCAGTTCTTC. The rearrangement links TRBV7-3 to TRBJ2-1; 8 bases line up with TRBD2. The CDR3 length is 14 residues. CDR1 is SGHTA, CDR2 FQGTGA, per germline. J gave up 7 bases and V 2 bases, and 4 bases lay outside the gene matches.

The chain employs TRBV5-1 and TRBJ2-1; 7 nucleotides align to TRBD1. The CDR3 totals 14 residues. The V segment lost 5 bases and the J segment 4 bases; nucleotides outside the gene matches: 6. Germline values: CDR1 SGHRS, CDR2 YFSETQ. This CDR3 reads CASRYRDSYNEQFF. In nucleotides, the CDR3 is TGCGCCAGCAGGTACCGGGACAGTTACAATGAGCAGTTCTTC. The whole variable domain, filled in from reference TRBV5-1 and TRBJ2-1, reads KAGVTQTPRYLIKTRGQQVTLSCSPISGHRSVSWYQQTPGQGLQFLFEYFSETQRNKGNFPGRFSGRQFSNSRSEMNVSTLELGDSALYLCASRYRDSYNEQFFGPGTRLTVL.

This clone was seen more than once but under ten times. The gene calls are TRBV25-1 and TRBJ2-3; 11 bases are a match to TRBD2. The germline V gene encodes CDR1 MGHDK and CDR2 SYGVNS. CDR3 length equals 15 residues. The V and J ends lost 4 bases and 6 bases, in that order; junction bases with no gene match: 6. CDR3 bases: TGTGCCAGCAGTGCTAGCGGGAGGCCGGGTGATACGCAGTATTTT. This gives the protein CASSASGRPGDTQYF.

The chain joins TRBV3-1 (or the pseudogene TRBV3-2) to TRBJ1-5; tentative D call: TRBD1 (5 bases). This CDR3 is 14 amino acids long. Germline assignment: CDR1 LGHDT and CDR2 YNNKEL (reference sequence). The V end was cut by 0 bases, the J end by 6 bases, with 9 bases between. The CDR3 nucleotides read TGTGCCAGCAGCCAAGATGGGGGAGGTCAGCCCCAGCATTTT. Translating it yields CASSQDGGGQPQHF.